These T cell receptor beta chains were read from a single sample in a study of shared clonotypes between healthy human individuals. TCRdb's copy holds only in-frame clones and misses some; the assay was immunoSEQ multiplex PCR. The sample has some 2.3 million clones; over 85% are singletons. Source material: naive CD4+ T cells from PBMCs. These receptors were taken from a young man in good health. Some clones in this sample may be carry-over from other donors' samples. Each CDR3 is given with its conserved first and last residue. The order of the fields is V gene, D gene, clone size, J gene, CDR3 protein, CDR3 DNA. The D gene is left open where the match is weak. Not all rows give a size; the values are once, few, many and, for expanded clones, a class.

v_call: TRBV19
d_call: .
clone_size: .
j_call: TRBJ1-2
cdr3_aa: CASSIVGGNYGYTF
cdr3_nt: TGTGCCAGTAGTATAGTAGGAGGGAACTATGGCTACACCTTC

v_call: TRBV19
d_call: TRBD1
clone_size: .
j_call: TRBJ1-5
cdr3_aa: CASSIRTGDQPQHF
cdr3_nt: TGTGCCAGTAGTATCCGAACAGGGGATCAGCCCCAGCATTTT

v_call: TRBV28
d_call: TRBD1
clone_size: .
j_call: TRBJ1-1
cdr3_aa: CASRMTGGMNTEAFF
cdr3_nt: TGTGCCAGCAGGATGACAGGGGGTATGAACACTGAAGCTTTCTTT

v_call: TRBV5-1
d_call: TRBD2
clone_size: .
j_call: TRBJ2-2
cdr3_aa: CASRIAGTTGELFF
cdr3_nt: TGCGCCAGCAGGATAGCGGGAACTACCGGGGAGCTGTTTTTT

v_call: TRBV10-3
d_call: .
clone_size: .
j_call: TRBJ1-3
cdr3_aa: CAISVSATGSGNTIYF
cdr3_nt: TGTGCCATCAGTGTATCCGCGACAGGCTCTGGAAACACCATATATTTT

v_call: TRBV28
d_call: .
clone_size: .
j_call: TRBJ1-2
cdr3_aa: CASSTPGTGYGYTF
cdr3_nt: TGTGCCAGCAGCACGCCCGGGACGGGTTATGGCTACACCTTC

v_call: TRBV28
d_call: .
clone_size: .
j_call: TRBJ2-1
cdr3_aa: CASTRMETYYNEQFF
cdr3_nt: TGTGCCAGCACCCGAATGGAGACCTACTACAATGAGCAGTTCTTC

v_call: TRBV7-2
d_call: TRBD1
clone_size: .
j_call: TRBJ1-1
cdr3_aa: CASSPPRGQGALNTEAFF
cdr3_nt: TGTGCCAGCAGCCCTCCCCGGGGACAGGGGGCTCTGAACACTGAAGCTTTCTTT

v_call: TRBV4-2
d_call: .
clone_size: once
j_call: TRBJ1-2
cdr3_aa: CASSQGQSTTYYGYTF
cdr3_nt: TGTGCCAGCAGCCAAGGGCAAAGCACGACTTACTATGGCTACACCTTC

v_call: TRBV19
d_call: .
clone_size: .
j_call: TRBJ1-5
cdr3_aa: CASSIRGEYQPQHF
cdr3_nt: TGTGCCAGTAGTATTAGGGGGGAGTATCAGCCCCAGCATTTT

v_call: TRBV28
d_call: TRBD2
clone_size: once
j_call: TRBJ2-1
cdr3_aa: CASSLLRLAGAHEQFF
cdr3_nt: TGTGCCAGCAGTTTATTACGACTAGCGGGAGCCCATGAGCAGTTCTTC